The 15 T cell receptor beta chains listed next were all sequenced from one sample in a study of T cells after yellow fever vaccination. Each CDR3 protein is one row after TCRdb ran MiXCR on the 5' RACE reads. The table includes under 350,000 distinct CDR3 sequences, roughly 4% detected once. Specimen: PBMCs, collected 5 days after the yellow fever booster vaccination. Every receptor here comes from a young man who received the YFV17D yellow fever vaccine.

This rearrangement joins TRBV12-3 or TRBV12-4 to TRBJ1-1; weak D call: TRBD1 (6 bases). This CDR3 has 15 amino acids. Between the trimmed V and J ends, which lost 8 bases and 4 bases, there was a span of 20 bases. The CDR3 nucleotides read TGTGCCAGCGTAACCTATGGGGGCTCGGGCACTGAAGCTTTCTTT. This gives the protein CASVTYGGSGTEAFF.

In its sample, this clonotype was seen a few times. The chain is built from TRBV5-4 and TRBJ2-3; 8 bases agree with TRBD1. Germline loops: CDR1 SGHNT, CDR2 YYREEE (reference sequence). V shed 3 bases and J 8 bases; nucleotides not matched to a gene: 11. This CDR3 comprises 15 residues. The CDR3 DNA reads TGTGCCAGCAGCTCCGCGGACAGGGTGGGAGCTACGCAGTATTTT. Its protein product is CASSSADRVGATQYF.

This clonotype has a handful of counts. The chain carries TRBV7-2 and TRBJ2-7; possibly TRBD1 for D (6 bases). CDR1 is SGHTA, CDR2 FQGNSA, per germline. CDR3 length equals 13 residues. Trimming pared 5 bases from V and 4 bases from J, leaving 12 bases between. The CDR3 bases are TGTGCCAGCAGCCCCCGGGACAATTACGAGCAGTACTTC. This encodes CASSPRDNYEQYF.

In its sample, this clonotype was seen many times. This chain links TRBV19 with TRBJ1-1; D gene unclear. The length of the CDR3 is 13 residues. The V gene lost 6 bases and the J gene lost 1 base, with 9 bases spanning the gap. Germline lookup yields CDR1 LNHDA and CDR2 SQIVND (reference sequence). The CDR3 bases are TGTGCCAGTAGCCCGGGGAAGAACACTGAAGCTTTCTTT. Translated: CASSPGKNTEAFF.

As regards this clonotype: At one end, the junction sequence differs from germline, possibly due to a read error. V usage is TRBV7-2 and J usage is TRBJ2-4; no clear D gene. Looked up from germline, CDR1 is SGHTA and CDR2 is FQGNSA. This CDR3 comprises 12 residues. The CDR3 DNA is TGTGCCAGCAGCTTATACACACGCCCGGCGGACTTC. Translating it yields CASSLYTRPADF.

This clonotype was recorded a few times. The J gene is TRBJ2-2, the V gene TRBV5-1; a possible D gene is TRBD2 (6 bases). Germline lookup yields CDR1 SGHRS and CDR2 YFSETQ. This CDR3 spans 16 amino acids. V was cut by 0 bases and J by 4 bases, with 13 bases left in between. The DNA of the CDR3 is TGCGCCAGCAGCTTGGACGGACAACTAGCCACCGGGGAGCTGTTTTTT. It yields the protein CASSLDGQLATGELFF.

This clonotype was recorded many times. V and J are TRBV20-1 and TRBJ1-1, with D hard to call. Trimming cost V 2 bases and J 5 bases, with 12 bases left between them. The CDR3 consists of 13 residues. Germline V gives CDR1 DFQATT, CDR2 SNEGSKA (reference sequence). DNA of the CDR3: TGCAGTGCTAGATGGGGAGGGCCAACTGAAGCTTTCTTT. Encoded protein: CSARWGGPTEAFF.

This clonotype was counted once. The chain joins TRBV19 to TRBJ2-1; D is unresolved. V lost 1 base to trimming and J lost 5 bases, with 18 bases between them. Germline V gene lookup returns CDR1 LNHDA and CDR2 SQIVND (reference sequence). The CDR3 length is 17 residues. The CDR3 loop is CASSIGLPGVPHNEQFF. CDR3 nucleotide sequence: TGTGCCAGTAGTATAGGGCTCCCCGGAGTTCCACACAATGAGCAGTTCTTC.

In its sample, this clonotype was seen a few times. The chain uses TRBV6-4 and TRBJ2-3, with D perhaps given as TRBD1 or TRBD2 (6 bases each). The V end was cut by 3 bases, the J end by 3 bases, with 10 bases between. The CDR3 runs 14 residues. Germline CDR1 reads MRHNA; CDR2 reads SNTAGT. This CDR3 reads CASSEGGPTDTQYF. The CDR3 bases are TGTGCCAGCAGTGAAGGGGGGCCGACAGATACGCAGTATTTT.

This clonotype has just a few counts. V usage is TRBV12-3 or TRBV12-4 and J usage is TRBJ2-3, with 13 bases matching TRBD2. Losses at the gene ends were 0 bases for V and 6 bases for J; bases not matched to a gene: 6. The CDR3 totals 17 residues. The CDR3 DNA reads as TGTGCCAGCAGTTTAGCCCTACTAGCGGGGGGGCCTGATACGCAGTATTTT. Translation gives CASSLALLAGGPDTQYF.

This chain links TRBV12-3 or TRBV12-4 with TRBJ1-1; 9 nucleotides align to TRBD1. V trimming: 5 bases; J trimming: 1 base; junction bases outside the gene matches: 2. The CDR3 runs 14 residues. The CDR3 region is CASSKGQGNTEAFF. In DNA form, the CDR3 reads TGTGCCAGCAGTAAGGGACAGGGGAACACTGAAGCTTTCTTT.

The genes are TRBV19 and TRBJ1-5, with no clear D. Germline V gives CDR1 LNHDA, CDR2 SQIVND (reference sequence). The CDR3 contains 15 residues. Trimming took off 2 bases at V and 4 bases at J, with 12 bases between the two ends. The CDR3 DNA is TGTGCCAGTAGTATAAGGCCAGCTTCTAATCAGCCCCAGCATTTT. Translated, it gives CASSIRPASNQPQHF.

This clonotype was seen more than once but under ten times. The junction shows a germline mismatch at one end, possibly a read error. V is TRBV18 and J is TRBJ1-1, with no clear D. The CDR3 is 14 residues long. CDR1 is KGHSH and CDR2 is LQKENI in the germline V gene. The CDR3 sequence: CASLSISQNPEAFF. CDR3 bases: TGTGCCAGCTTATCCATTAGCCAGAACCCTGAAGCTTTCTTT.

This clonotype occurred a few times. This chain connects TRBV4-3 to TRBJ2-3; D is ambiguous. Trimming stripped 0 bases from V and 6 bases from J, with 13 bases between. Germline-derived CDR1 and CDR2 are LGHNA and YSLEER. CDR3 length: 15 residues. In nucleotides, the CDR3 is TGCGCCAGCAGCCAAGACCTTAGGAGTTTGGATACGCAGTATTTT. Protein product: CASSQDLRSLDTQYF.

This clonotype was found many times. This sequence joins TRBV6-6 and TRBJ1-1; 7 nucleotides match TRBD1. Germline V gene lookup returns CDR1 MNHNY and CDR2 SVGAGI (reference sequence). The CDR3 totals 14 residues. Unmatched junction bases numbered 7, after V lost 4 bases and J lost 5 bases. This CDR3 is CASSFSQGGTEAFF. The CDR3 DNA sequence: TGTGCCAGCAGTTTCTCGCAGGGGGGGACTGAAGCTTTCTTT.